Here is one TCR beta chain with its context. The data were taken from a study of blood T cell repertoires in COVID-19. Overall study context: Whether acute or convalescent, the COVID-19 samples came from the United States, Italy and Spain. T cells, B-cell-depleted T cells, or PBMCs supplied cDNA or gDNA.

Under the authors' procedure: Amplification of reference gene primers provided the estimated nucleated cell counts. TCRdb's table, derived via immunoSEQ multiplex PCR, lists solely in-frame clones and lacks some. V and J calls and clone size are as listed in that table; D and trimming were resolved from the DNA. The sample lists about 30,000 clones; about nine tenths were seen once. V lost 0 bases and J lost 5, with 13 bases in between. The CDR3 totals 15 residues. Looked up from germline, CDR1 is LNHNV and CDR2 is YYDKDF (reference sequence). Input material: peripheral blood. The clonotype comes from a man in his sixties with active COVID-19. The J gene is TRBJ1-2, the V gene TRBV15; possibly TRBD1 for D (6 bases). CDR3 amino acids: CATSRDRAGAYGYTF. In DNA form, the CDR3 reads TGTGCCACCAGCAGAGATAGGGCAGGGGCGTATGGCTACACCTTC.